The 5 T cell receptor beta chains below were found in one sample sequenced in a study of cytomegalovirus exposure and HLA in healthy donors. The assay was immunoSEQ multiplex PCR, and TCRdb's table has in-frame clones only and misses some. Seen here are 250,000 to 300,000 clones, nearly 90% observed once, and the top ten hold roughly 0.4%. Sequences were obtained from PBMCs. All receptors come from a woman under 30 in good health and CMV-seronegative.

The rearrangement uses TRBV6-1 and TRBJ1-2, with D perhaps matching TRBD1 (5 bases). This CDR3 comprises 15 residues. Deletions cut 6 bases from V and 4 bases from J, with 18 bases between. Germline V gene sequence: CDR1 MNHNS, CDR2 SASEGT. CDR3 coding DNA: TGTGCCAGCAGGGGGGGAATAACGCTTAGCTATGGCTACACCTTC. This codes for CASRGGITLSYGYTF.

This clone was recorded at least ten times. J is TRBJ2-1 and V is TRBV9; no clear D gene. Germline V gives CDR1 SGDLS, CDR2 YYNGEE. The CDR3 loop spans 13 amino acids. V shed 0 bases and J shed 3 bases, with 4 bases lying between them. CDR3 DNA: TGTGCCAGCAGCGTAGACAACTACAATGAGCAGTTCTTC. Translated: CASSVDNYNEQFF. Variable domain in full (rest from reference TRBV9 and TRBJ2-1): DSGVTQTPKHLITATGQRVTLRCSPRSGDLSVYWYQQSLDQGLQFLIQYYNGEERAKGNILERFSAQQFPDLHSELNLSSLELGDSALYFCASSVDNYNEQFFGPGTRLTVL.

J is TRBJ2-1 and V is TRBV4-3, with 15 positions matching TRBD2. V lost 3 bases to trimming and J lost 10 bases; unmatched junction nucleotides: 1. CDR3 size: 14 residues. From germline, CDR1 is LGHNA and CDR2 YSLEER. This chain's CDR3 is CASSQGLAGGEQFF. The CDR3 coding sequence is TGCGCCAGCAGCCAGGGACTAGCGGGGGGAGAGCAGTTCTTC.

The V gene is TRBV7-6, the J gene TRBJ2-2, with 11 bases identical to TRBD1. The CDR3 totals 16 residues. With 4 bases clipped from V and 6 bases from J, the junction kept 7 bases outside the gene matches. CDR1 SGHVS and CDR2 FNYEAQ come from the germline V gene. CDR3 DNA: TGTGCCAGCAGCTATGGACAGGGGGCGCAGGCCGGGGAGCTGTTTTTT. Its protein is CASSYGQGAQAGELFF.

The chain has TRBV19 and TRBJ2-3, with D possibly being TRBD2 (6 bases). The germline V and J ends were trimmed by 5 bases and 2 bases, with 14 bases remaining between them. This CDR3 is built from 15 residues. The germline gives CDR1 LNHDA, CDR2 SQIVND (reference sequence). CDR3 protein: CASSYFRGTTDTQYF. The CDR3, as DNA: TGTGCCAGTAGTTACTTTCGGGGGACCACAGATACGCAGTATTTT.